A single sample is the source of the 2 T cell receptor beta chains below, sequenced in a study of monozygotic twins with inflammatory bowel disease. With the 5' RACE reads reprocessed, TCRdb shows one record per CDR3 protein and no DNA. The sample's table shows about 160,000 distinct CDR3 sequences. The material sequenced was blood. Receptor source: a human donor with ulcerative colitis or Crohn's disease, or a healthy co-twin of an affected twin (not recorded which).

This rearrangement joins TRBV18 to TRBJ2-7. The CDR3 totals 15 residues. Germline lookup yields CDR1 KGHSH and CDR2 LQKENI. The CDR3 region is CASSPYEQRSYEQYF.

The chain recombines TRBV6-4 with TRBJ2-3; TCRdb names TRBD2, which stays unverified in the absence of DNA. Germline assignment: CDR1 MRHNA and CDR2 SNTAGT. The CDR3 spans 15 residues. This CDR3 reads CASSETSGGTDTQYF.